This section outlines one T cell receptor (beta chain) sequence together with its context. Its antigen remains unidentified. These data belong to a study of T cell repertoires in cytomegalovirus infection. Turning to the study itself: A matching HLA type, together with CMV infection, was signaled by public TCR beta signatures. Whole-study findings and limits: HLA-C-restricted, CMV-specific TCR beta clonotypes were dominant ex vivo. The cumulative frequency of public TCR beta families identified carriers of CMV plus the relevant HLA.

This CDR3 spans 14 amino acids. Germline loops: CDR1 SGHVT, CDR2 SQSDAQ. The V and J ends lost 3 bases and 1 base, in that order; junction bases with no gene match: 2. A single record per CDR3 protein comes from TCRdb applying MiXCR to the reads. The table shows fewer than 250,000 distinct CDR3 sequences, with roughly 22% occurring only once. Sequencing was performed on CD8+ T cells from PBMCs. The receptor was derived from a human donor in good health (CMV status not recorded). Some clones in this sample may be carry-over from other donors' samples. The chain joins TRBV7-4 to TRBJ2-7; 8 bases are a match to TRBD1. In DNA form, the CDR3 reads TGTGCCAGCAGCTTCCAGGGGGCTTCCTACGAGCAGTACTTC. Amino acids: CASSFQGASYEQYF.